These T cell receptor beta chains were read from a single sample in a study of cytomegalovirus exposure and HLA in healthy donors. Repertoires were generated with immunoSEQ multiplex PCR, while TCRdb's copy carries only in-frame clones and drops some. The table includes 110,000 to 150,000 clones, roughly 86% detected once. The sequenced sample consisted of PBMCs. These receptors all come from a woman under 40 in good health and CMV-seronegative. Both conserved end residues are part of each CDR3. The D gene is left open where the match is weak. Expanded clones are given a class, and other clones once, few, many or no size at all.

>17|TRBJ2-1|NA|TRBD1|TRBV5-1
CASSLAEGTASYNEQFF
TGCGCCAGCAGCTTGGCCGAAGGGACAGCCTCCTACAATGAGCAGTTCTTC
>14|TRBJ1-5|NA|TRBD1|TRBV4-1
CASSQGQGLWPQHF
TGCGCCAGCAGCCAAGGACAGGGCCTTTGGCCCCAGCATTTT
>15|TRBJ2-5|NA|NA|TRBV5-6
CASSLVTGWLETQYF
TGTGCCAGCAGCTTGGTTACAGGGTGGTTGGAGACCCAGTACTTC
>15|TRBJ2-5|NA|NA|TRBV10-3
CAISSGTTSGETQYF
TGTGCCATCAGCTCCGGGACAACCTCGGGGGAGACCCAGTACTTC
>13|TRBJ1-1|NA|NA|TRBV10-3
CAISEGGGTEAFF
TGTGCCATCAGTGAGGGAGGCGGCACTGAAGCTTTCTTT
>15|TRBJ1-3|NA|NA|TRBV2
CASSEAGVAGNTIYF
TGTGCCAGCAGTGAAGCCGGGGTCGCTGGAAACACCATATATTTT
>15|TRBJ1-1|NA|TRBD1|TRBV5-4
CASSASRGQRTEAFF
TGTGCCAGCAGCGCATCCAGGGGGCAGCGCACTGAAGCTTTCTTT
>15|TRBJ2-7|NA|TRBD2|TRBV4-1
CASSPPGLPILGQYF
TGCGCCAGCAGCCCCCCGGGACTACCGATCCTGGGGCAGTACTTC
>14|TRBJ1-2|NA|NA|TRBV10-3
CAISEDLGAYGYTF
TGTGCCATCAGTGAGGATTTAGGGGCCTATGGCTACACCTTC
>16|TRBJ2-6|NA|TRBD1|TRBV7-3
CASSPGTVSGANVLTF
TGTGCCAGCAGCCCTGGGACAGTCTCTGGGGCCAACGTCCTGACTTTC
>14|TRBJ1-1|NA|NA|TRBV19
CASSIRGGGTEAFF
TGTGCCAGTAGTATACGGGGGGGTGGCACTGAAGCTTTCTTT
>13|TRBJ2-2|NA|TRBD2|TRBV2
CASSLTSAGELFF
TGTGCCAGCAGTCTTACTAGCGCCGGGGAGCTGTTTTTT
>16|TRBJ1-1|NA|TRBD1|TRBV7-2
CASRVGQGVENTEAFF
TGTGCCAGCAGGGTAGGACAGGGTGTGGAAAACACTGAAGCTTTCTTT
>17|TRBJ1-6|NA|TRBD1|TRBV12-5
CASGLATGDQGNSPLHF
TGTGCTAGTGGTTTGGCTACAGGGGACCAGGGTAACTCACCCCTCCACTTT
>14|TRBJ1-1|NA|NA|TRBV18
CASSPTAGNTEAFF
TGTGCCAGCTCACCGACGGCGGGGAACACTGAAGCTTTCTTT
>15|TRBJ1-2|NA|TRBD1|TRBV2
CASSAGTGRSYGYTF
TGTGCCAGCAGTGCGGGGACAGGGAGATCCTATGGCTACACCTTC
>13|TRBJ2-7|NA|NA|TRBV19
CASSAGYSYEQYF
TGTGCCAGTAGTGCGGGCTACTCCTACGAGCAGTACTTC
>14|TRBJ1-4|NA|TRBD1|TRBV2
CASRLQGGDEKLFF
TGTGCCAGCAGATTACAGGGGGGGGATGAAAAACTGTTTTTT
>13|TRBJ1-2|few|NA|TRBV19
CASEDSSNYGYTF
TGTGCCAGTGAGGACAGCTCAAACTATGGCTACACCTTC
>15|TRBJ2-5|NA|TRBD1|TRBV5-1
CASSLVGTGEETQYF
TGCGCCAGCAGCTTGGTCGGGACAGGTGAAGAGACCCAGTACTTC
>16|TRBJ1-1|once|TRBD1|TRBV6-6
CASSKNRDRGGTEAFF
TGTGCCAGCAGTAAAAACCGGGACAGGGGTGGAACTGAAGCTTTCTTT
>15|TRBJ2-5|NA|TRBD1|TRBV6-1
CASSDPGQGQETQYF
TGTGCCAGCAGTGATCCGGGACAGGGTCAAGAGACCCAGTACTTC
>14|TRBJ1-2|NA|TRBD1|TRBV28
CASSLPQDRDGYTF
TGTGCCAGCAGTTTACCACAGGACAGGGACGGCTACACCTTC
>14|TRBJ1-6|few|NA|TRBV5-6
CASSSWTADSPLHF
TGTGCCAGCAGCTCATGGACAGCTGATTCACCCCTCCACTTT
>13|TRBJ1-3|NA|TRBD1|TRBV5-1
CASHRDRRNTIYF
TGCGCCAGCCACCGGGACAGACGAAACACCATATATTTT
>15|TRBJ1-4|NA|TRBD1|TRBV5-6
CASSTTTGGGIELFF
TGTGCCAGCAGCACCACCACAGGGGGCGGAATAGAACTGTTTTTT
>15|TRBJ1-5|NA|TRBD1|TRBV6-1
CASRDRGRLNQPQHF
TGTGCCAGCAGGGACAGGGGAAGACTCAATCAGCCCCAGCATTTT
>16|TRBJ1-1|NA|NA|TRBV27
CASSYWGAGRNTEAFF
TGTGCCAGCAGTTACTGGGGCGCCGGGAGGAACACTGAAGCTTTCTTT
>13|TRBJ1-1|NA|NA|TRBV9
CASSGSYEAEAFF
TGTGCCAGCAGCGGATCCTACGAGGCTGAAGCTTTCTTT
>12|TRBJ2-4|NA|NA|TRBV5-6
CASSLQERIQYF
TGTGCCAGCAGCTTACAGGAGCGCATTCAGTACTTC
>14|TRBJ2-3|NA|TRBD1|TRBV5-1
CASSPGTGTATQYF
TGCGCCAGCAGCCCCGGGACAGGGACAGCTACGCAGTATTTT
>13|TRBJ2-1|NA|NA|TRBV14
CASSQDLRGEQFF
TGTGCCAGCAGCCAAGATCTTCGGGGGGAGCAGTTCTTC
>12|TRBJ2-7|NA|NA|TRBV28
CASSLPLYEQYF
TGTGCCAGCAGTTTACCTCTCTACGAGCAGTACTTC
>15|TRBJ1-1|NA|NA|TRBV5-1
CASSLGGGPNTEAFF
TGCGCCAGCAGCTTGGGAGGGGGACCTAACACTGAAGCTTTCTTT
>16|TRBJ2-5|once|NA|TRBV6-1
CASSEARSTPVKTQYF
TGTGCCAGCAGTGAAGCACGGTCTACTCCGGTCAAGACCCAGTACTTC
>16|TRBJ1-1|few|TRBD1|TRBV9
CASSAKGQGGTTEAFF
TGTGCCAGCAGCGCAAAGGGACAGGGGGGGACCACTGAAGCTTTCTTT
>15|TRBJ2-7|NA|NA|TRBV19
CASSIQGTSSYEQYF
TGTGCCAGTAGTATTCAGGGGACAAGCTCCTACGAGCAGTACTTC
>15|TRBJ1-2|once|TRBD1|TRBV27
CASSHRDRGVYGYTF
TGTGCCAGCAGTCATCGGGACAGGGGTGTCTATGGCTACACCTTC
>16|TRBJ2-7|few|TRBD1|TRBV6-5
CASSYSGQGGVYEQYF
TGTGCCAGCAGTTACTCGGGACAGGGAGGAGTCTACGAGCAGTACTTC
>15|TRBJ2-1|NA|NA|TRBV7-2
CASSLAGGPSNEQFF
TGTGCCAGCAGCTTAGCGGGGGGGCCCAGCAATGAGCAGTTCTTC
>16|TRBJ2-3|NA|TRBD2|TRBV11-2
CASSAGLAGYTDTQYF
TGTGCCAGCAGCGCAGGACTAGCGGGATACACAGATACGCAGTATTTT
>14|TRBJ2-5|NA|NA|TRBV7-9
CASSLPQGGGTQYF
TGTGCCAGCAGCTTACCGCAGGGGGGAGGGACCCAGTACTTC
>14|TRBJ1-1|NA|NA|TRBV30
CAWSTGTPNTEAFF
TGTGCCTGGAGTACCGGGACACCAAACACTGAAGCTTTCTTT
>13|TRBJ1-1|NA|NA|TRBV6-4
CASSARRGTEAFF
TGTGCCAGCAGTGCACGACGGGGGACTGAAGCTTTCTTT
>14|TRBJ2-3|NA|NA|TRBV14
CASSPAGNSVTQYF
TGTGCCAGCAGCCCCGCAGGGAATTCTGTTACGCAGTATTTT
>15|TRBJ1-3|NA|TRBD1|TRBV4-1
CASSRDRGTGNTIYF
TGCGCCAGCAGCCGGGACAGGGGTACCGGAAACACCATATATTTT
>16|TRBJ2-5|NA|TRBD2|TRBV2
CASSETSGGAQETQYF
TGTGCCAGCAGCGAGACTAGCGGGGGGGCCCAAGAGACCCAGTACTTC
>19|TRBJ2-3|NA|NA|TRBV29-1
CSVEALVRGGGRGTDTQYF
TGCAGCGTTGAAGCTCTGGTGCGTGGGGGGGGCCGTGGCACAGATACGCAGTATTTT
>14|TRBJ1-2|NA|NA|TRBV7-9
CASSSWDNRNGYTF
TGTGCCAGCAGCTCTTGGGACAACCGAAATGGCTACACCTTC
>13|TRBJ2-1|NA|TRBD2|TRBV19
CASNGLAGSVQFF
TGTGCCAGTAATGGGCTAGCGGGTAGTGTGCAGTTCTTC